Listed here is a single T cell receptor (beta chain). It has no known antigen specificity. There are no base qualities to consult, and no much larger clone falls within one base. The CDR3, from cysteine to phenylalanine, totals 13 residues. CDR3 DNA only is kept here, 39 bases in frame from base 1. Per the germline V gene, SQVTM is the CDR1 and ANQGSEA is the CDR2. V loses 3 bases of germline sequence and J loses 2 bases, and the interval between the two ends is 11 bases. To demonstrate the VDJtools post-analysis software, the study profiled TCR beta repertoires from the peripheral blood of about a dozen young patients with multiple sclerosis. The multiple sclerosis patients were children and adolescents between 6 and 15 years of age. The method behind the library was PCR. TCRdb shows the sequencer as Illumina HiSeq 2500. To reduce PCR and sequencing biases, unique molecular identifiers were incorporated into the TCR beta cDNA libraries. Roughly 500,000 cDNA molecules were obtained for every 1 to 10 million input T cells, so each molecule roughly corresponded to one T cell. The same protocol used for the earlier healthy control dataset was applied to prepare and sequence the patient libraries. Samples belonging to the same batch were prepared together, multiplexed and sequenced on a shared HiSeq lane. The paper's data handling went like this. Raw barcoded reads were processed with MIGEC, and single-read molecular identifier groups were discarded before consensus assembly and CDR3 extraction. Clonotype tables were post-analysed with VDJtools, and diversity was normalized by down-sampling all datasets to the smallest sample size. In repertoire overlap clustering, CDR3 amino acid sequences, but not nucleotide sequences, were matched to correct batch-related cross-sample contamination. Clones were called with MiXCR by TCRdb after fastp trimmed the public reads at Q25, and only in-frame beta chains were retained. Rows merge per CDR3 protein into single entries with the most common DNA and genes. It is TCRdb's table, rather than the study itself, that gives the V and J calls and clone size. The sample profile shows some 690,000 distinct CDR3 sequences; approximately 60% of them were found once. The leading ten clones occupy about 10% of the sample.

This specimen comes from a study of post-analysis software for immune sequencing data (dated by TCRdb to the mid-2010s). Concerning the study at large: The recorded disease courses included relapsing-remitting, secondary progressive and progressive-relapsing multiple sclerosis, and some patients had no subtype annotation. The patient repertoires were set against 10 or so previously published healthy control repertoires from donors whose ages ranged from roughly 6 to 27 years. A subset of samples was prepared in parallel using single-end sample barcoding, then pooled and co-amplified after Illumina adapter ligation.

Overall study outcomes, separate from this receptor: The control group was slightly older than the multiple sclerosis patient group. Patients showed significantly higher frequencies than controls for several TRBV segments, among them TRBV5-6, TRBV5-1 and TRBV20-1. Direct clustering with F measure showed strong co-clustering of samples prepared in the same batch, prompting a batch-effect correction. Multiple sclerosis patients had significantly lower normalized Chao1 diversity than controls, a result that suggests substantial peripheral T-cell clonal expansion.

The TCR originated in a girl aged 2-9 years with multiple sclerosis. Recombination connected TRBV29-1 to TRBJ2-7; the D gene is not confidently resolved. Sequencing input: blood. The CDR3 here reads CSVETPLTYEQYF. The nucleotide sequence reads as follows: TGCAGCGTTGAGACACCGTTAACCTACGAGCAGTACTTC.